Following are 21 T cell receptor beta chains from one sample sequenced in a study of response to subunit inactivated influenza vaccine. TCRdb processed the RT-PCR reads anew with MiXCR; each CDR3 protein has one entry. The sample lists 500,000 to 600,000 distinct CDR3 sequences; approximately 15% were seen once. The input for sequencing was CD4+ T cells sorted from PBMCs, taken roughly 24 months after vaccination. The receptor source for this set is a man in his fifties or sixties who received an inactivated influenza vaccine.

This clonotype has only a few counts. The chain recombines TRBV29-1 with TRBJ2-1; D is unresolved. The ends were cut back, 7 bases at V and 8 bases at J, with 9 bases in the middle. The CDR3 totals 10 residues. Germline assignment: CDR1 SQVTM and CDR2 ANQGSEA. The CDR3 here is CSAHRDEQFF. CDR3 DNA: TGCAGCGCCCATAGGGATGAGCAGTTCTTC.

V and J are TRBV20-1 and TRBJ1-1, with D possibly matching TRBD1 (5 bases). The CDR3 runs 15 residues. The V end was cut by 0 bases, the J end by 5 bases, with 16 bases between. Germline V CDR1 and CDR2: DFQATT, SNEGSKA (reference sequence). CDR3 sequence (DNA): TGCAGTGCTAGAGAGGCGACCCGGGGGGATACTGAAGCTTTCTTT. Protein sequence: CSAREATRGDTEAFF.

This chain connects TRBV2 to TRBJ2-4; 9 positions agree with TRBD1. V trimming: 5 bases; J trimming: 7 bases; junction bases outside the gene matches: 9. The germline gives CDR1 SNHLY, CDR2 FYNNEI. CDR3 length: 15 residues. For the CDR3, the DNA is TGTGCCAGCAGTCTGTCCGGGACAGGGAGGAACATTCAGTACTTC. Translated: CASSLSGTGRNIQYF.

This chain links TRBV20-1 with TRBJ2-3; TRBD2 aligns across 8 bases. The length of the CDR3 is 18 residues. Germline V lookup: CDR1 DFQATT, CDR2 SNEGSKA (reference sequence). After removal of 0 bases from V and 0 bases from J, the junction contained 11 bases not matched to a gene. This chain's CDR3 is CSARDTEGSGTSTDTQYF. As DNA, the CDR3 is TGCAGTGCTAGAGACACCGAGGGTAGCGGGACGAGCACAGATACGCAGTATTTT.

The CDR3 DNA follows: TGTGCCAGCAGCCAAGATTCTAGCGGGAGAAGGTATGAGCAGTTCTTC. Protein: CASSQDSSGRRYEQFF. J is TRBJ2-1 and V is TRBV3-1; 10 bases map to TRBD2. Per germline, CDR1 LGHDT and CDR2 YNNKEL (reference sequence). J was trimmed by 8 bases and V by 0 bases; bases with no gene match: 7. CDR3 size: 16 residues.

This clonotype showed up just a few times. This chain connects TRBV27 to TRBJ1-5; D remains ambiguous. V lost 4 bases and J lost 0, with 7 bases in between. The V gene's germline CDR1 is MNHEY and CDR2 SMNVEV (reference sequence). This CDR3 contains 14 residues. The CDR3 sequence is CASSWAASNQPQHF. Here the CDR3 DNA reads TGTGCCAGCAGTTGGGCAGCTAGCAATCAGCCCCAGCATTTT.

This clonotype appeared many times. This CDR3 reads CASSHSGGAHEQYF. CDR3 nucleotide sequence: TGTGCCAGCAGCCACAGCGGGGGGGCCCACGAGCAGTACTTC. J is TRBJ2-7 and V is TRBV4-2, with TRBD2 identical over 10 bases. The germline CDR1 and CDR2 sequences are LGHNA and YNFKEQ. The CDR3 spans 14 residues. The ends lost 3 bases at V and 5 bases at J; junction bases unmatched: 4.

The chain has TRBV28 and TRBJ2-7; 9 nucleotides agree with TRBD1. This CDR3 has 15 residues. Germline loops: CDR1 MDHEN, CDR2 SYDVKM. With V trimmed by 8 bases and J by 8 bases, 16 bases remained unmatched. This CDR3 is CASLAHGTGILQQYF. The CDR3 DNA reads as TGTGCCAGCCTGGCCCATGGGACAGGGATCTTACAGCAGTACTTC.

The chain couples TRBV14 to TRBJ2-7; D might be TRBD1 or TRBD2, each matching 6 bases. The V end was cut by 0 bases, the J end by 4 bases, with 19 bases between. CDR1 is SGHDN and CDR2 is FVKESK in the germline V gene. The CDR3 loop spans 17 amino acids. CDR3 amino acids: CASSQDWGDKMRYEQYF. The CDR3 DNA reads TGTGCCAGCAGCCAAGATTGGGGGGACAAAATGAGATACGAGCAGTACTTC.

This clonotype appeared a few times. J is TRBJ2-5 and V is TRBV11-2, with 7 nucleotides matching TRBD2. The CDR3 has 11 residues. Trimming at V came to 8 bases and at J to 5 bases, leaving 2 bases not matched to a gene. Germline V CDR1 and CDR2: SGHAT, FQNNGV. The CDR3 bases are TGTGCCAGCGCAGCGGGGGAGACCCAGTACTTC. It specifies CASAAGETQYF.

The chain combines TRBV6-5 with TRBJ1-4, with D hard to call. Germline CDR1 is MNHEY and CDR2 is SVGAGI. The V and J ends lost 5 bases and 7 bases respectively, with 8 bases between them. This CDR3 spans 12 amino acids. CDR3 protein: CASSVWGEKLFF. In DNA form, the CDR3 reads TGTGCCAGCAGTGTGTGGGGTGAAAAACTGTTTTTT.

This clonotype was seen a handful of times. V and J are TRBV7-3 and TRBJ2-5; 8 nucleotides match TRBD1. CDR1 and CDR2 from the germline V gene are SGHTA and FQGTGA. The CDR3 spans 15 residues. The V gene end was trimmed by 3 bases and the J gene end by 2 bases; junction bases not matched to a gene: 5. The CDR3 DNA sequence: TGTGCCAGCAGCTTCAGGGGGCTTGGGCAAGAGACCCAGTACTTC. It yields the protein CASSFRGLGQETQYF.

CDR3 sequence reads: CSATRTGPTYEQYF. In DNA, the CDR3 is TGCAGTGCTACCCGGACAGGCCCCACCTACGAGCAGTACTTC. The chain links TRBV20-1 to TRBJ2-7; 7 positions match TRBD1. Trimming took 4 bases from V and 2 from J; bases not matched to a gene: 8. Germline CDR1 DFQATT, CDR2 SNEGSKA (reference sequence). This CDR3 has 14 residues.

The chain employs TRBV24-1 and TRBJ2-2, with TRBD2 matching 9 bases. The CDR3 covers 17 residues. Germline V CDR1 and CDR2: KGHDR, SFDVKD. J was trimmed by 1 base and V by 4 bases; bases with no gene match: 6. The CDR3 spells CATSDPVAGENTGELFF. CDR3 sequence (DNA): TGTGCCACCAGTGACCCGGTAGCGGGAGAGAACACCGGGGAGCTGTTTTTT.

At least ten counts were recorded for this clonotype. The chain recombines TRBV6-5 with TRBJ2-1, with TRBD2 matching 10 bases. The germline V gene has CDR1 MNHEY and CDR2 SVGAGI. The CDR3 runs to 17 residues. The V and J ends lost 0 bases and 4 bases, in that order; junction bases with no gene match: 6. The CDR3 DNA sequence: TGTGCCAGCAGTTACTCGGGGAGCGGGGGGGTATACAATGAGCAGTTCTTC. Its translation is CASSYSGSGGVYNEQFF.

V is TRBV24-1 and J is TRBJ2-5; a weak D match, TRBD1 (5 bases). This CDR3 region has 13 residues. Germline lookup yields CDR1 KGHDR and CDR2 SFDVKD. V gave up 6 bases and J gave up 2 bases, with 9 bases separating them. The CDR3 coding sequence is TGTGCCACCAGTCAGGGATGGCAAGAGACCCAGTACTTC. Protein: CATSQGWQETQYF.

This clonotype appeared a few times. The rearrangement links TRBV3-1 to TRBJ2-3, with D tentatively TRBD1 (5 bases). Trimming removed 4 bases from V and 6 bases from J, with 17 bases in between. The CDR3 spans 15 residues. CDR1 is LGHDT and CDR2 is YNNKEL in the germline V gene (reference sequence). The CDR3 region has the DNA TGTGCCAGCAGCCGACAGCCGGGCCTGGGGGATACGCAGTATTTT. Translated: CASSRQPGLGDTQYF.

V usage is TRBV7-9 and J usage is TRBJ1-1; D is perhaps TRBD1 (6 bases). This CDR3 spans 15 amino acids. Germline CDR1 reads SEHNR; CDR2 reads FQNEAQ (reference sequence). The V end was cut by 6 bases, the J end by 1 base, with 15 bases between. The CDR3 DNA follows: TGTGCCAGCAGATGGGGGCGGGGCACGAACACTGAAGCTTTCTTT. Encoded protein: CASRWGRGTNTEAFF.

A few counts support this clonotype. This chain connects TRBV12-3 or TRBV12-4 to TRBJ2-1; 7 bases fit TRBD2. This CDR3 comprises 15 residues. V was clipped by 5 bases and J by 3 bases; unmatched bases: 7. The CDR3 spells CASSPGLDHYNEQFF. For the CDR3, the DNA is TGTGCCAGCAGTCCCGGACTAGATCACTACAATGAGCAGTTCTTC.

The chain links TRBV11-3 to TRBJ2-2, with unresolved D. There are 14 residues in the CDR3. Germline CDR1 and CDR2: SGHNT and YENEEA. Trimming removed 2 bases from V and 6 bases from J, with 10 bases in between. In nucleotides, the CDR3 is TGTGCCAGCAGCTTAAGCAGGCACCCCGGGGAGCTGTTTTTT. Encoded protein: CASSLSRHPGELFF.

This clonotype was recorded at least ten times. The chain is built from TRBV28 and TRBJ2-7; maybe TRBD1 (6 bases). Germline CDR1 reads MDHEN; CDR2 reads SYDVKM. V gave up 5 bases and J gave up 2 bases, with 13 bases separating them. The CDR3 contains 14 residues. Written as DNA, the CDR3 is TGTGCCAGCAGTCCCGGACAGAGAACCTACGAGCAGTACTTC. The encoded protein is CASSPGQRTYEQYF. Complete variable domain (other parts from reference TRBV28 and TRBJ2-7): DVKVTQSSRYLVKRTGEKVFLECVQDMDHENMFWYRQDPGLGLRLIYFSYDVKMKEKGDIPEGYSVSREKKERFSLILESASTNQTSMYLCASSPGQRTYEQYFGPGTRLTVT.